The clone carrying this TCR beta chain was seen more than once but under ten times. Its cognate antigen is unknown. The CDR3 extends over 15 amino acids. J lost 3 bases, V lost 0 bases, and 5 bases had no gene match. Germline V CDR1 and CDR2: MNHEY, SVGAGI. These data belong to a study of response to subunit inactivated influenza vaccine. One entry per CDR3 protein, called by TCRdb with MiXCR from the RT-PCR reads. The sample yields a few hundred thousand distinct CDR3 sequences, around 15% seen once. Whole-study results and caveats: The authors proposed limited new T cell recruitment per seasonal influenza vaccination.

Specimen: PBMCs from blood, collected approximately 12 days after vaccination. This TCR came from a man aged 45-60 years who received an inactivated influenza vaccine. This chain joins TRBV6-5 and TRBJ2-7; 7 positions match TRBD2. The CDR3 sequence is CASSYSLGGIYEQYF. Written as DNA, the CDR3 is TGTGCCAGCAGTTACTCTTTGGGAGGGATCTACGAGCAGTACTTC.